Sequencing of this TCR beta chain was carried out in a study of blood T cell repertoires in COVID-19 (dated by TCRdb to the early 2020s). Context from the whole study: Collaborator samples came from the United States, Italy and Spain and covered acute and convalescent phases of COVID-19. The sample metadata nearly always contained a de-identified subject ID, COVID-19 status, age in years and sex. Where HLA class I and class II types were available, the types were taken from metadata supplied by the sample provider, not from assay-based typing. The samples were drawn from two sources: the first 160 participants of the ongoing ImmuneRACE study, and about 1,300 subjects contributed by 6 global collaborators. The dataset comprised deeply sampled blood TCRbeta repertoires from subjects exposed to, actively infected with, or recovered from COVID-19. The material from the prospective study consisted of cDNA or gDNA derived from T cells, B-cell-depleted T cells, or PBMCs. A freely available public database, intended as a resource for researchers studying the immune response to SARS-CoV-2, is where the repertoires were released. Results and caveats for the whole study, not just this receptor: Clinical and demographic metadata were provided uncurated, with the amount varying by source and participant.

TCRbeta CDR3 regions were amplified from genomic DNA by means of the immunoSEQ Assay, a bias-controlled multiplex PCR. From the authors' description of their analysis: Within the assay, amplification of reference gene primers was used to estimate how many nucleated cells each sample contained. Sequence reads were collapsed and filtered to measure the absolute abundance of every unique TCRbeta CDR3 rearrangement. For each sample, productive Simpson clonality was calculated as the square root of Simpson's diversity index across productive rearrangements. This immuneACCESS table, as held by TCRdb, lists in-frame sequences with V and J called but not all clones. Of the missing ones, under half trace to an unresolved V gene in checked studies; the others have no known cause. V and J calls and clone size are as listed in that table; D and trimming were resolved from the DNA. Here the sample has roughly 300,000 clones; around 92% occur a single time. Around 6.6% of the sample rests with the top ten.

A second Seattle source provided samples from volunteer blood donors who had recovered from COVID-19. Collaborating institutions collected whole blood in K2EDTA tubes following their own protocols. For TCRbeta analysis, collaborators shipped samples as frozen whole blood, isolated PBMCs, or DNA extracted from either of those sample types. Note on this clone: The specificity of this receptor is unknown. No base quality information exists; no much larger clone differs at one position.

Compared with germline, V lacks 0 bases and J lacks 4 bases; bases without a gene match: 6. The CDR3 runs 17 residues from the cysteine to the phenylalanine. Just CDR3 DNA is preserved here, 51 bases in frame from base 1. CDR1 and CDR2 were assigned from the germline V gene (reference sequence) as LNHDA and SQIVND. This TCR came from a man aged 18 to 30 who had recovered from COVID-19. The V and J genes are TRBV19 and TRBJ2-2, with TRBD1 matching 9 junction bases. The sample comprised peripheral blood. The nucleotide sequence reads TGTGCCAGTAGTATAGATCCAAGGACAGGGGCCACCGGGGAGCTGTTTTTT. It codes for CASSIDPRTGATGELFF.